This entry is about one TCR beta chain. The clone's antigen remains unknown. No much larger clone exists at a distance of one base, and base qualities are not known. The same CDR3 is also encoded by other DNA sequences in this sample. This specimen comes from a study of cytomegalovirus exposure and HLA in healthy donors (dated by TCRdb to the late 2010s). Regarding the study in general: According to an earlier analysis of around 600 of the donors, some 170 million T cells yielded 100 million or so unique TCR beta sequences and around 280 Gb of sequence data. A later analysis re-examined previously published TCR beta repertoires from about 700 donors and added high-resolution HLA genotyping to investigate patterns of TCR occurrence. Several DR-DQ haplotypes were handled as single units for association and clustering because linkage in the cohort was strong. Of the 300 to 500 genotyped donors, 65% to 90% were placed in the genetic ancestry cluster associated with self-reported Caucasian donors. All discovery cohort repertoires had been generated using a single sequencing platform. Genome-wide SNP genotypes for about three fifths of the roughly 670 donors were used in a later genetic analysis, which treated that subset as a discovery cohort. Rather than drawing on any new phenotypic data, the later analysis identified candidate immune exposures from TCR beta sequences and the way those sequences occurred across donors. Roughly 300 gigabases of sequencing data and 91 million or so unique TCR sequences made up an early release that covered nearly 650 HLA-typed donors. To predict cytomegalovirus infection status, the study combined high-throughput TCR immunosequencing, statistical association of individual TCRs with disease status, and machine learning. On average, roughly 240,000 unique TCR beta nucleotide sequences were sequenced per donor among some 430 genotyped donors of the cohort, with around 19% of those sequences being non-productive. To decide whether each TCR beta V gene segment behaved as functional or pseudogenic, an earlier analysis of some 600 of the donors relied on high-throughput TCR beta sequencing. Typing coverage varied by locus: 629-630 donors for A, B, C, DRB1 and DQB1; approximately 520 for DQA1; over 600 for DPA1; approximately 490 for DPB1. HLA typing included class I and class II loci at four-digit resolution. Besides the first cohort of around 670 subjects, a separate validation cohort made up of over 100 different subjects was used. The aim of the study was to test whether cataloging public T cell receptors could identify signatures of past pathogen exposure. Donor age, sex, ethnicity and CMV serostatus were compiled alongside the repertoire data. The T cell repertoires of 670 or so subjects were profiled by immunosequencing and related to cytomegalovirus serostatus.

To prepare the library, the immunoSEQ multiplex PCR assay was applied. A mixture of 60 forward primers for TCR Vbeta segments and 13 reverse primers for TCR Jbeta segments was used in the multiplex PCR. The CDR3 region of rearranged TCR beta genes was amplified from genomic DNA by a multiplex PCR assay. On the Illumina HiSeq System, the amplified TCR beta libraries were sequenced as 87-base-pair reads. As for the authors' bioinformatics: A later analysis tallied around 87 million unique TCR beta chains across the approximately 670 repertoires, and around 12 million of those chains were shared by two or more donors. To remove PCR and sequencing errors, raw reads were error-corrected and collapsed into unique sequences using a nearest-neighbor algorithm that merged closely related sequences. Alignment of CDR3 sequences to IMGT reference sequences was used to assign V, D and J gene segments. Each retained sequence needed at least a six-nucleotide match to both a V gene segment and a J gene segment. Rearrangements were classified as productive when the CDR3 lacked stop codons and remained in frame with V and J, and all other rearrangements were classified as non-productive. CDR3 was defined according to IMGT convention as the region running from the second conserved V-encoded cysteine to the conserved J-encoded phenylalanine. The earlier analysis of about 570 of the donors excluded any sequence lacking an unambiguous match to a single V gene segment. In an earlier analysis of almost 600 of the donors, a V segment was called functional when productive rearrangements were above 56.7%, and segregating when the standard deviation between donors exceeded 5%. A statistical classification framework was developed to diagnose cytomegalovirus status using the catalog of TCR beta chain sequences. V and J gene assignment, in a later analysis, came from comparing TCR nucleotide sequences with IMGT/GENE-DB human TR gene sequences. The TCRdist pipeline was used in a later analysis to assign CDR3 sequences and most-parsimonious VDJ recombination scenarios. A later analysis defined each TCR beta chain by its CDR3 amino acid sequence plus V-gene family, and excluded reads lacking a unique V-gene family. As a way to deal with suspected cross-contamination and a sequencing artifact, a later analysis dropped 592 nucleotide sequences that were highly shared and had low generation probability. A later analysis calculated a clonal expansion index for each public chain from normalized within-repertoire ranks of inferred template counts. Generation probabilities in a later analysis came from a VDJ recombination model fitted to out-of-frame rearrangements, and those results were checked against IGoR. A later analysis scored TCR-TCR, TCR-HLA and TCR-CMV co-occurrence with hypergeometric tests, applying a repertoire-size bias correction to TCR pairs. To estimate false discovery rates, a later analysis permuted the HLA or CMV assignments 20 times. A later analysis grouped co-occurring TCRs with DBSCAN, adding TCRdist sequence similarity when clustering within HLA-allele-positive subsets. Repertoires with fewer than 30,000 or more than 120,000 public chains were left out of co-occurrence clustering, as were four to six repertoires with anomalous nucleotide sharing. TCRdb provides this immuneACCESS table in a form limited to in-frame rearrangements. Some clones are lacking; in checked studies, under half of them reflect an unresolved V gene, and why the rest are absent is not known. Clonal size and the V and J genes are those of that table, whereas D and trimming came from the DNA. The sample table lists roughly 170,000 clones, 70% to 85% of them with a count of one. The ten biggest clones cover 1.2% of the sample.

Measured from the cysteine to the phenylalanine, the CDR3 is 19 residues long. Left in the record is the CDR3 DNA by itself, 57 bases read in frame from the first base. CDR1 SGDLS and CDR2 YYNGEE are derived from the germline V gene. From V the trimming removes 4 bases and from J it removes 2 bases, while the gene matches leave 19 bases of the junction unaccounted for. The research as a whole found: A later analysis reported that several top co-occurrence clusters appeared linked to parvovirus B19, influenza, CMV and Epstein-Barr virus. A group of highly shared sequence variants was considered likely to be a technical artifact of the sequencing pipeline. Because HLA typing was unavailable for some donors at each locus, only the typed subset was used in association tests. A later analysis found that TCR association rates varied across HLA loci, with DRB1 alleles showing the most associated TCRs and HLA-C alleles the fewest. Linkage disequilibrium might explain the correlated functional status among segregating V segments, but an unknown experimental factor could not be excluded. In a later analysis, some 17,000 TCR beta sequences were associated with specific HLA alleles at a false discovery rate of 0.05. Compared with the roughly 720-donor mean, donors in an Asian-associated ancestry cluster had fewer N-insertions in productive TCRs, according to a later genetic analysis. CMV serostatus was the only immune exposure information available for the cohort. Because the 87-base-pair reads could not distinguish some IMGT-functional V segments, including TRBV6-2 and TRBV6-3, those segments were excluded. Because counts were too low, roughly 17 rarely observed V segments, including chromosome 9 orphons, were left out of the earlier analysis of a few hundred of the donors. Sequencing depth was assumed to be roughly uniform across donors in the presence/absence analyses, though that assumption may not hold. In vitro tests confirmed that a few of the cytomegalovirus-associated TCR beta chains recognize cytomegalovirus antigens. In a later analysis, most CMV-associated TCR beta chains were found to appear HLA-restricted, with HLA associations seemingly driven largely by CMV exposure. According to the authors, the approach could potentially be generalized to other disease states and immunological phenotypes. In an earlier analysis of over 550 of the donors, most TCR beta V segments were observed in productive rearrangements about 87% or about 30% of the time, broadly matching IMGT annotations. The cohort was sequenced for TCR beta chains only, and without alpha or paired-chain data the features that could be detected were limited. Most TCR sequences were seen in very few donors, while some public TCRs were found in many individuals. In a later genetic analysis, a missense DCLRE1C variant was associated with V-gene and J-gene trimming of TCR beta chains, and the association was replicated in an independent cohort. When HLA alleles, especially DR and DQ, strongly co-occurred, TCR associations were difficult to assign to individual alleles. Cytomegalovirus status was reported to be diagnosed by the classifier with high specificity and sensitivity in both the original and validation cohorts. In a later analysis, HLA-associated TCR beta chains were found to be more clonally expanded and to have lower generation probabilities than equally common non-associated chains. In the study, approximately 150 TCR beta chains were listed as associated with cytomegalovirus. A further reported finding was that TCR beta sequences accurately predicted the HLA-A and HLA-B alleles for most subjects in the first cohort.

The cohort was made up of approximately 670 healthy bone marrow donors. Cohort members were all nominally healthy when sampled, although unrecorded immune exposures were likely present. The donor was CMV seropositive and was included in the group of 270 or so seropositive cohort members. A peripheral blood sample was provided by each donor, and peripheral blood mononuclear cells were used for TCR beta sequencing. The Qiagen DNeasy Blood Extraction Kit was used to extract genomic DNA from the blood cell samples. This clonotype originated in a girl under 10 years old in good health and CMV-seropositive. The sequence is built from TRBV9 and TRBJ2-3; the junction holds 7 bases that match TRBD2. What was sequenced was PBMCs. The sequenced DNA: TGTGCCAGCAGCTCCCACGGGGAAGGGAGGGCCCGCGACACAGATACGCAGTATTTT. This translates into CASSSHGEGRARDTDTQYF.